This T cell receptor beta chain was sequenced during a study of blood T cell repertoires in COVID-19. The overall study: From T cells, B-cell-depleted T cells, or PBMCs came the material, which was cDNA or gDNA.

Germline loops: CDR1 MNHEY, CDR2 SMNVEV (reference sequence). Trimming removed 0 bases from V and 5 bases from J; junction bases left unmatched: 2. The CDR3 consists of 14 residues. Profiling relied on immunoSEQ multiplex PCR, and the TCRdb table lists in-frame clones only, not all of them. Here the sample spans about 100,000 clones, approximately 87% being singletons. This clone was detected once. The sample comprised peripheral blood. The source is a human donor in a cohort sampled during active COVID-19. The chain employs TRBV27 and TRBJ2-5, with 8 bases lining up with TRBD1. The CDR3 is CASSLSRGQETQYF. The CDR3 bases are TGTGCCAGCAGTTTATCCAGGGGGCAGGAGACCCAGTACTTC.